A single sample gave rise to the 5 T cell receptor beta chains below, sequenced in a study of OX40 agonist ivuxolimab in advanced cancers. Profiling relied on immunoSEQ multiplex PCR, and the TCRdb table lists in-frame clones only, not all of them. Of 65,000 to 70,000 clones in the sample, around 91% were seen once. Sample: CD4+ or CD8+ T cells sorted from blood, taken in a trial of the OX40 agonist ivuxolimab. The source is an adult with an advanced solid tumor such as melanoma, head and neck, liver or kidney cancer.

This rearrangement joins TRBV4-1 to TRBJ2-7; a weak D match, TRBD2 (5 bases). The germline CDR1 and CDR2 sequences are MGHRA and YSYEKL. This CDR3 is 13 amino acids long. The ends were cut back, 6 bases at V and 3 bases at J, with 12 bases in the middle. CDR3: CASSPEGIYEQYF. In DNA, the CDR3 is TGCGCCAGCAGTCCCGAGGGCATCTACGAGCAGTACTTC.

This chain connects TRBV5-6 to TRBJ2-7, with 12 bases fitting TRBD1. V dropped 3 bases and J dropped 3; count of bases not matched to a gene: 4. The germline V gene has CDR1 SGHDT and CDR2 YYEEEE. The CDR3 totals 15 residues. The CDR3 coding sequence is TGTGCCAGCAGCTCAGGGACAGGGGGCCTCTACGAGCAGTACTTC. Residues: CASSSGTGGLYEQYF.

The chain's CDR3 is CASSPTGTGSTDTQYF. CDR3 nucleotide sequence: TGTGCCAGCAGCCCAACCGGGACAGGTAGCACAGATACGCAGTATTTT. The gene calls are TRBV27 and TRBJ2-3; 8 bases are a match to TRBD1. This CDR3 region has 16 residues. V was clipped by 6 bases and J by 0 bases; unmatched bases: 8. Per the germline V gene, CDR1 is MNHEY and CDR2 is SMNVEV (reference sequence).

The genes are TRBV25-1 and TRBJ2-3; a weak D match, TRBD1 (5 bases). This CDR3 comprises 11 residues. Germline lookup yields CDR1 MGHDK and CDR2 SYGVNS. Trimming removed 4 bases from V and 12 bases from J, with 11 bases in between. CDR3 protein: CASSVPGKQYF. CDR3 bases: TGTGCCAGCAGTGTCCCAGGGAAACAGTATTTT. Full variable domain (rest looked up from reference TRBV25-1 and TRBJ2-3): EADIYQTPRYLVIGTGKKITLECSQTMGHDKMYWYQQDPGMELHLIHYSYGVNSTEKGDLSSESTVSRIRTEHFPLTLESARPSHTSQYLCASSVPGKQYFGPGTRLTVL.

This rearrangement joins TRBV7-6 to TRBJ1-4; tentative D call: TRBD1 (5 bases). The germline gives CDR1 SGHVS, CDR2 FNYEAQ. This CDR3 region has 15 residues. Trimming pared 1 base from V and 3 bases from J, leaving 9 bases between. The CDR3 DNA sequence: TGTGCCAGCAGCTTAGTCCGGGGGTCTAATGAAAAACTGTTTTTT. Protein product: CASSLVRGSNEKLFF.